The 13 T cell receptor beta chains presented below share a single source sample, sequenced in a study of blood T cell repertoires in COVID-19. Only in-frame clones appear in the TCRdb table, and some are missing; sequencing was by immunoSEQ multiplex PCR. This sample has nearly 350,000 clones, with around four fifths found just once. Sequenced material: peripheral blood. These receptors all stem from a man aged 25-45 years with active or convalescent COVID-19.

Only a few counts were recorded for this clone. CDR3 nucleotide sequence: TGTGCCAGCAGCCGAAGGGGACTCGCCTCGGAAGGTGAGCAGTTCTTC. Its protein is CASSRRGLASEGEQFF. The chain employs TRBV27 and TRBJ2-1; TRBD2 is a possible D gene (6 bases). Germline CDR1 is MNHEY and CDR2 is SMNVEV (reference sequence). The CDR3 totals 16 residues. Trimming removed 6 bases from V and 9 bases from J, with 24 bases in between.

This clone has only one observation. This chain's CDR3 is CASSQDRTAEAFF. The CDR3 nucleotides read TGTGCCAGCAGCCAGGACCGGACAGCTGAAGCTTTCTTT. The gene calls are TRBV4-2 and TRBJ1-1, with D perhaps matching TRBD1 (6 bases). V dropped 3 bases and J dropped 6 bases, with 11 bases sitting between them. The CDR3 has 13 amino acids. CDR1 LGHNA and CDR2 YNFKEQ come from the germline V gene.

This clone was seen ten or more times. This rearrangement joins TRBV30 to TRBJ1-4; tentatively, D is TRBD1 (5 bases). V was clipped by 3 bases and J by 7 bases, with 18 bases between them. CDR3 length equals 15 residues. Per the germline V gene, CDR1 is GTSNPN and CDR2 is SVGIG (reference sequence). CDR3 sequence reads: CAWRGHAAWGEKLFF. The CDR3 DNA is TGTGCCTGGAGAGGACACGCTGCCTGGGGTGAAAAACTGTTTTTT. Using reference TRBV30 and TRBJ1-4 for the parts outside the CDR3, the full variable domain is SQTIHQWPATLVQPVGSPLSLECTVEGTSNPNLYWYRQAAGRGLQLLFYSVGIGQISSEVPQNLSASRPQDRQFILSSKKLLLSDSGFYLCAWRGHAAWGEKLFFGSGTQLSVL.

This chain connects TRBV19 to TRBJ2-3; D might be TRBD2 (5 bases). Germline V CDR1 and CDR2: LNHDA, SQIVND (reference sequence). V gave up 7 bases and J gave up 6 bases, with 8 bases separating them. The CDR3 length is 11 residues. CDR3 sequence reads: CASMSGDTQYF. DNA of the CDR3: TGTGCCAGTATGTCGGGGGATACGCAGTATTTT.

This chain uses TRBV11-3 with TRBJ1-2; D is possibly TRBD1 (5 bases). This CDR3 has 12 residues. Germline lookup yields CDR1 SGHNT and CDR2 YENEEA. Trimming cost V 1 base and J 5 bases, with 5 bases left between them. This CDR3 reads CASSLAGYGYTF. CDR3 DNA: TGTGCCAGCAGCTTAGCAGGGTATGGCTACACCTTC.

CDR3 bases: TGTGCCAGCAGTTCCCCCGGGATCGGCTACACCTTC. Amino acid sequence: CASSSPGIGYTF. This sequence joins TRBV6-5 and TRBJ1-2; D uncertain. The CDR3 has 12 amino acids. Trimming cost V 4 bases and J 8 bases, with 11 bases left between them. Germline CDR1 and CDR2: MNHEY and SVGAGI.

The chain links TRBV30 to TRBJ2-5, with 10 bases identical to TRBD2. Trimming took 3 bases from V and 1 from J; bases not matched to a gene: 2. The CDR3 runs 14 residues. Germline CDR1 is GTSNPN and CDR2 is SVGIG (reference sequence). The CDR3: CAWSSGRGQETQYF. In nucleotides, the CDR3 is TGTGCCTGGAGCAGCGGGAGGGGCCAAGAGACCCAGTACTTC.

The chain joins TRBV29-1 to TRBJ2-1; 12 nucleotides line up with TRBD2. V shed 6 bases and J 6 bases; nucleotides not matched to a gene: 6. Germline V gene data show CDR1 as SQVTM and CDR2 as ANQGSEA. This CDR3 has 14 amino acids. The CDR3 is CSVVTSGGGNEQFF. The CDR3 DNA reads TGCAGCGTCGTGACTAGCGGGGGAGGCAATGAGCAGTTCTTC.

The chain links TRBV12-3 or TRBV12-4 to TRBJ2-7; D is unresolved. CDR3 length: 13 residues. V was clipped by 4 bases and J by 2 bases, with 9 bases between them. CDR3 coding DNA: TGTGCCAGCAGTTACGGAGAGCCCTACGAGCAGTACTTC. It yields the protein CASSYGEPYEQYF.

This chain connects TRBV6-5 to TRBJ2-3; D is possibly TRBD1 (6 bases). Trimming cost V 7 bases and J 1 base, with 15 bases left between them. This CDR3 is built from 15 residues. Germline V gene sequence: CDR1 MNHEY, CDR2 SVGAGI. The CDR3 DNA is TGTGCCAGCACTCCCAGGGGTGGTGGCACAGATACGCAGTATTTT. It codes for CASTPRGGGTDTQYF.

This clone was seen a few times. J is TRBJ2-2 and V is TRBV2; D perhaps matches TRBD1 (5 bases). V was cut by 7 bases and J by 0 bases, with 12 bases left in between. This CDR3 region has 15 residues. Looked up from germline, CDR1 is SNHLY and CDR2 is FYNNEI. CDR3 nucleotides: TGTGCCAGCACCCGCGACAGACCGAACACCGGGGAGCTGTTTTTT. Encoded protein: CASTRDRPNTGELFF.

The chain uses TRBV27 and TRBJ2-1; 9 bases line up with TRBD1. V lost 6 bases to trimming and J lost 5 bases; unmatched junction nucleotides: 2. CDR3 length: 13 residues. Per the germline V gene, CDR1 is MNHEY and CDR2 is SMNVEV (reference sequence). The CDR3: CASRDRGNNEQFF. DNA of the CDR3: TGTGCCAGCAGGGACAGGGGTAACAATGAGCAGTTCTTC.

The V and J genes are TRBV7-2 and TRBJ2-2; possible D gene TRBD2, 5 bases. The CDR3 runs to 18 residues. Germline loops: CDR1 SGHTA, CDR2 FQGNSA. V shed 1 base and J shed 0 bases, with 15 bases lying between them. The CDR3 bases are TGTGCCAGCAGCTTAGTTCCCCCTAGCAGAACGAACACCGGGGAGCTGTTTTTT. The encoded protein is CASSLVPPSRTNTGELFF.